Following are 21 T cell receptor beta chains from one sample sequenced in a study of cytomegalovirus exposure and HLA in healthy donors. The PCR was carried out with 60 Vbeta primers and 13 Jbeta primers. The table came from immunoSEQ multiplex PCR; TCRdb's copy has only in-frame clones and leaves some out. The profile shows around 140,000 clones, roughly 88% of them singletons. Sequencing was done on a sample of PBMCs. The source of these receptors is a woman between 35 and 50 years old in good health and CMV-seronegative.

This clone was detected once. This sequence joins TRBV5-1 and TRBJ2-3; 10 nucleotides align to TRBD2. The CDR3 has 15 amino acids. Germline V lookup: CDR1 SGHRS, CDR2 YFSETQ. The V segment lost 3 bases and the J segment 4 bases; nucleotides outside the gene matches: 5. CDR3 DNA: TGCGCCAGCAGCTCCCTAGCGGGAGCGGCAGATACGCAGTATTTT. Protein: CASSSLAGAADTQYF.

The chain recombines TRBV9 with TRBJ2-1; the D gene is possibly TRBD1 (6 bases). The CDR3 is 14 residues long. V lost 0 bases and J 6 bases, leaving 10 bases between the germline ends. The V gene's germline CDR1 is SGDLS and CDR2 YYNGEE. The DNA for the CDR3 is TGTGCCAGCAGCGTAGGCGTAGGGGGCAATGAGCAGTTCTTC. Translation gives CASSVGVGGNEQFF. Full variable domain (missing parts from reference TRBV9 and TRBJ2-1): DSGVTQTPKHLITATGQRVTLRCSPRSGDLSVYWYQQSLDQGLQFLIQYYNGEERAKGNILERFSAQQFPDLHSELNLSSLELGDSALYFCASSVGVGGNEQFFGPGTRLTVL.

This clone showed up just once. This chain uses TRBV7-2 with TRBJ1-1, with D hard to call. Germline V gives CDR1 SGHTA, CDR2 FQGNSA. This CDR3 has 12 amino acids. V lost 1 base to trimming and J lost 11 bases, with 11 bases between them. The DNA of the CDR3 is TGTGCCAGCAGCTTAGTTTTTAGGGAGGCTTTCTTT. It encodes CASSLVFREAFF.

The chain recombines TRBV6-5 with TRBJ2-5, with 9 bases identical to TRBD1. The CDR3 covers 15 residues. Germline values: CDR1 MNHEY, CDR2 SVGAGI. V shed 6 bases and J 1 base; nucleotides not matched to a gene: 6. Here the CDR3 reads CASRVWDRAQETQYF. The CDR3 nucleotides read TGTGCCAGCAGAGTCTGGGACAGGGCCCAAGAGACCCAGTACTTC.

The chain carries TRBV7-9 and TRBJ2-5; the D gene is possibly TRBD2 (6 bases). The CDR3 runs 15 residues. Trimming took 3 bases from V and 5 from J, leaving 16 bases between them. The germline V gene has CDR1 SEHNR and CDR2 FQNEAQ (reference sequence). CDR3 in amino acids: CASSFRQLGGETQYF. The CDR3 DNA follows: TGTGCCAGCAGCTTCCGCCAGCTCGGAGGGGAGACCCAGTACTTC.

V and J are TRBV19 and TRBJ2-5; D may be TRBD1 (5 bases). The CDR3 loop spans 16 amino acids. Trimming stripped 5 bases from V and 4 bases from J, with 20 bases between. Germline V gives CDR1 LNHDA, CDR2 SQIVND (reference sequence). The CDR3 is CASSPRVGAPGETQYF. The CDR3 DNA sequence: TGTGCCAGTAGTCCCCGGGTAGGGGCCCCAGGAGAGACCCAGTACTTC. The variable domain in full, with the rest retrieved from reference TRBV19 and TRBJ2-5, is DGGITQSPKYLFRKEGQNVTLSCEQNLNHDAMYWYRQDPGQGLRLIYYSQIVNDFQKGDIAEGYSVSREKKESFPLTVTSAQKNPTAFYLCASSPRVGAPGETQYFGPGTRLLVL.

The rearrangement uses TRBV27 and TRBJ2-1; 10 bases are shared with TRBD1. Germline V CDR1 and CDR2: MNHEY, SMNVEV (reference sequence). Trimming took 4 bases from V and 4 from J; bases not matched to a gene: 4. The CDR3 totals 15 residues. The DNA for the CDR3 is TGTGCCAGCAGTTCGGGGACAGGGGTTTACAATGAGCAGTTCTTC. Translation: CASSSGTGVYNEQFF.

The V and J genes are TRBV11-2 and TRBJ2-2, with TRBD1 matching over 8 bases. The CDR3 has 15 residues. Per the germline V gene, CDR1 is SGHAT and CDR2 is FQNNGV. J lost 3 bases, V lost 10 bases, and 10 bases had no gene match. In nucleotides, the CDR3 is TGTGCCACCTATCCGGGACAGGCGTACACCGGGGAGCTGTTTTTT. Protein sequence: CATYPGQAYTGELFF.

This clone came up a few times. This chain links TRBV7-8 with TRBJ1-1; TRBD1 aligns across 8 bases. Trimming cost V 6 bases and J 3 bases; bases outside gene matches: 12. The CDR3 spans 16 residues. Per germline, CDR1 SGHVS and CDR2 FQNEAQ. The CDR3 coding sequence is TGTGCCAGCAGTTCAGAGGCAGGGGGCAGGGACACTGAAGCTTTCTTT. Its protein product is CASSSEAGGRDTEAFF.

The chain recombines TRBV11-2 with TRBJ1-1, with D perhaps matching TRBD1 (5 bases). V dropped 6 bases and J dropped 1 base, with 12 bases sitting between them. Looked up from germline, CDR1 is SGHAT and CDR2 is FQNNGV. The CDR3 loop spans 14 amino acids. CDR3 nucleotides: TGTGCCAGCAGTCGCCCGGGGGGGAACACTGAAGCTTTCTTT. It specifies CASSRPGGNTEAFF. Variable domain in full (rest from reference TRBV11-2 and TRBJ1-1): EAGVAQSPRYKIIEKRQSVAFWCNPISGHATLYWYQQILGQGPKLLIQFQNNGVVDDSQLPKDRFSAERLKGVDSTLKIQPAKLEDSAVYLCASSRPGGNTEAFFGQGTRLTVV.

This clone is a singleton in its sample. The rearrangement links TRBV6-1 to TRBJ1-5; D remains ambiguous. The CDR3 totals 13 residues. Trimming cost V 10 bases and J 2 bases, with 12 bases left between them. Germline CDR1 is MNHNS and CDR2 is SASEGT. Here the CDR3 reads CATLSGGNQPQHF. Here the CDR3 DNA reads TGTGCCACCCTCTCAGGTGGCAATCAGCCCCAGCATTTT.

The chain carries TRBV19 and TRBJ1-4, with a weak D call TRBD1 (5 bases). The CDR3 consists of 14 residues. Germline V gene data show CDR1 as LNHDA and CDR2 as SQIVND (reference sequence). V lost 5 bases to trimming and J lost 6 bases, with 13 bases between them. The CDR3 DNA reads TGTGCCAGTAGTGTCGGGTGGGGGGATGAAAAACTGTTTTTT. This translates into CASSVGWGDEKLFF.

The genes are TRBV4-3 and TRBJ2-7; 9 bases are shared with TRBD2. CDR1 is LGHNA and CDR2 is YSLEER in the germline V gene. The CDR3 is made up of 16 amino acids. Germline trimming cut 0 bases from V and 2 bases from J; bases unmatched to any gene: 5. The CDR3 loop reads CASSQDWTSVTYEQYF. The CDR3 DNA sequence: TGCGCCAGCAGCCAAGATTGGACTAGCGTAACCTACGAGCAGTACTTC.

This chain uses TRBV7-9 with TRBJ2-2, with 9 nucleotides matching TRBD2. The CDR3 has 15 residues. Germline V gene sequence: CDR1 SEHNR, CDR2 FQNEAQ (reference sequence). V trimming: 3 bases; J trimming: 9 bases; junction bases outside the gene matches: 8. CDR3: CASSFKTSGLRELFF. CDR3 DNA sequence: TGTGCCAGCAGCTTTAAGACTAGCGGCCTGCGGGAGCTGTTTTTT.

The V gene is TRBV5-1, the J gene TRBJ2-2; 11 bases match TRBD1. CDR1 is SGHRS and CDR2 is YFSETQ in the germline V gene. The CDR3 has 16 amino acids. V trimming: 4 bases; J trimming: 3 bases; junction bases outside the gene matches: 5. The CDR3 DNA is TGCGCCAGCAGCGGGGACAGGGGGGCCTACACCGGGGAGCTGTTTTTT. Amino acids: CASSGDRGAYTGELFF.

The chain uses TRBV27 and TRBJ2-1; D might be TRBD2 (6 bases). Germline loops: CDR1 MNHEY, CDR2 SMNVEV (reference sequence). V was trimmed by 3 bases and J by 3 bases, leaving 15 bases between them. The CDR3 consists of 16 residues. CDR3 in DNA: TGTGCCAGCAGTTTGTCCGGGAGCGATTTCTACAATGAGCAGTTCTTC. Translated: CASSLSGSDFYNEQFF.

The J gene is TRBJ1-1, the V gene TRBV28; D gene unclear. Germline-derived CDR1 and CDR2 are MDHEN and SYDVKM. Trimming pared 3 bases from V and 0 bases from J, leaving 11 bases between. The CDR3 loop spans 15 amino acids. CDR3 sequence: CASSFEPGLNTEAFF. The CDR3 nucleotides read TGTGCCAGCAGTTTTGAACCAGGATTGAACACTGAAGCTTTCTTT.

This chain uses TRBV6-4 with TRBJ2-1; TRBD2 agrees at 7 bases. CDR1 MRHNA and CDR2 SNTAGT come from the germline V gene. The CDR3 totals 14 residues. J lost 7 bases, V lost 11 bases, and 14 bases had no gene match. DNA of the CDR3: TGTGCCGGGTTTGGCGGGAGTGGTGGGAATGAGCAGTTCTTC. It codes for CAGFGGSGGNEQFF.

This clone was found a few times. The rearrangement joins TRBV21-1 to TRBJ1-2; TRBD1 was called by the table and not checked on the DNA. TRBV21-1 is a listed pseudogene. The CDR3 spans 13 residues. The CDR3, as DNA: TGTGCCAGCAGCAAAAGGGGCGAGTGGGGCTACACCTTC. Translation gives CASSKRGEWGYTF.

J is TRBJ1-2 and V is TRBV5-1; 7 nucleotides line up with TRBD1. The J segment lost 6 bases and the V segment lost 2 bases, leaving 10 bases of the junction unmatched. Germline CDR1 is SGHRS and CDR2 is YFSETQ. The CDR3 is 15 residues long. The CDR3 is CASSFDGTVPNGYTF. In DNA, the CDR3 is TGCGCCAGCAGCTTTGATGGGACAGTTCCAAATGGCTACACCTTC.

The DNA for the CDR3 is TGTGCCAGCAGCCGAAGACAGCCCTCCTACAATGAGCAGTTCTTC. This codes for CASSRRQPSYNEQFF. J is TRBJ2-1 and V is TRBV7-9; maybe TRBD1 (5 bases). Germline V gene lookup returns CDR1 SEHNR and CDR2 FQNEAQ (reference sequence). CDR3 length: 15 amino acids. The V end lost 5 bases, the J end lost 0 bases, and 11 bases lay between the germline ends.